This passage covers 30 T cell receptor beta chains from one sample sequenced in a study of T-cell memory formation after mild COVID-19. TCRdb re-called the 5' RACE reads through MiXCR, storing one row per CDR3 protein. The repertoire consists of hundreds of thousands of distinct CDR3 sequences, with approximately 14% occurring once and the leading ten covering 22%. The sample was PBMCs or a T cell subset sorted from them (not recorded which). These receptor sequences come from a man aged 18 to 29 who had mild COVID-19 (a few samples of this study predate the infection). Cell type and time point are not known.

This clonotype was seen many times. The genes are TRBV4-3 and TRBJ1-1; tentatively, D is TRBD1 (6 bases). V gave up 5 bases and J gave up 4 bases, with 14 bases separating them. CDR3 length: 14 amino acids. Germline CDR1 and CDR2: LGHNA and YSLEER. This CDR3 reads CASSSLGGTTEAFF. The CDR3 region has the DNA TGCGCCAGCAGCTCTCTGGGGGGCACCACTGAAGCTTTCTTT.

This clonotype was counted a few times. V and J are TRBV6-5 and TRBJ1-6; the D gene is possibly TRBD1 (5 bases). The V gene's germline CDR1 is MNHEY and CDR2 SVGAGI. CDR3 length: 14 amino acids. Trimming removed 2 bases from V and 7 bases from J, with 9 bases in between. The CDR3 loop is CASSYGTGNSPLHF. The CDR3 nucleotides read TGTGCCAGCAGTTACGGGACGGGGAATTCACCCCTCCACTTT.

Ten or more counts support this clonotype. CDR3 nucleotide sequence: TGTGCCAGCAGCCCCCGATCGGATACGCAGTATTTT. It is translated as CASSPRSDTQYF. V gene TRBV11-2 combines with J gene TRBJ2-3; D is ambiguous. Germline values: CDR1 SGHAT, CDR2 FQNNGV. V dropped 5 bases and J dropped 6 bases, with 9 bases sitting between them. This CDR3 has 12 amino acids.

In its sample, this clonotype was seen many times. The chain combines TRBV5-1 with TRBJ2-7, with 8 positions matching TRBD1. The CDR3 contains 14 residues. CDR1 is SGHRS, CDR2 YFSETQ, per germline. J lost 6 bases, V lost 4 bases, and 9 bases had no gene match. The CDR3 reads CASSPETGASEQYV. CDR3 in DNA: TGCGCCAGCAGCCCGGAGACAGGGGCGTCCGAGCAGTACGTC.

This clonotype was found many times. The chain uses TRBV7-9 and TRBJ1-2; a weak D match, TRBD1 (6 bases). V was shortened by 1 base and J by 3 bases, with 9 bases between the two germline ends. Germline V gene sequence: CDR1 SEHNR, CDR2 FQNEAQ (reference sequence). The CDR3 sequence is 14 residues long. CDR3 DNA: TGTGCCAGCAGCTTAGAGGGGGGAGACTATGGCTACACCTTC. It codes for CASSLEGGDYGYTF.

The V and J genes are TRBV7-2 and TRBJ1-3; D is ambiguous. The CDR3 runs 14 residues. V was clipped by 3 bases and J by 2 bases, with 8 bases between them. Germline V gene lookup returns CDR1 SGHTA and CDR2 FQGNSA. The CDR3: CASSFTRAGNTIYF. CDR3 bases: TGTGCCAGCAGCTTCACGAGGGCTGGAAACACCATATATTTT.

This clonotype was observed a few times. One junction end does not reproduce the germline sequence, and a read error may be involved. The gene calls are TRBV7-2 and TRBJ1-2; D remains ambiguous. Germline V gives CDR1 SGHTA, CDR2 FQGNSA. The CDR3 runs 16 residues. The CDR3 spells CASSLAVQASIYGYTF. The CDR3 DNA sequence: TGTGCCAGCAGCTTAGCGGTTCAGGCATCAATCTATGGCTACACTTTC.

This clonotype was counted only a few times. The rearrangement joins TRBV9 to TRBJ1-2; D possibly corresponds to TRBD1 (6 bases). Trimming took off 0 bases at V and 7 bases at J, with 10 bases between the two ends. The CDR3 spans 13 residues. The V gene's germline CDR1 is SGDLS and CDR2 YYNGEE. The CDR3 coding sequence is TGTGCCAGCAGCGTAGGACAGGTCGCTGGCTACACCTTC. It codes for CASSVGQVAGYTF.

This clonotype has only a few counts. The rearrangement links TRBV7-2 to TRBJ1-2; D gene unclear. Per the germline V gene, CDR1 is SGHTA and CDR2 is FQGNSA. Trimming cost V 5 bases and J 5 bases, with 15 bases left between them. This CDR3 region has 14 residues. The CDR3 DNA sequence: TGTGCCAGCAGCCACACCGGCCAATTTTATGGCTACACCTTC. Translating gives CASSHTGQFYGYTF. The full variable domain, with the rest looked up from reference TRBV7-2 and TRBJ1-2, is GAGVSQSPSNKVTEKGKDVELRCDPISGHTALYWYRQSLGQGLEFLIYFQGNSAPDKSGLPSDRFSAERTGGSVSTLTIQRTQQEDSAVYLCASSHTGQFYGYTFGSGTRLTVV.

This chain uses TRBV10-3 with TRBJ1-1; no reliable D call. The V end was cut by 4 bases, the J end by 0 bases, with 12 bases between. Germline CDR1 is ENHRY and CDR2 is SYGVKD. The CDR3 extends over 15 amino acids. The CDR3 DNA sequence: TGTGCCATCAGTGCTCTGGAACCGATGAACACTGAAGCTTTCTTT. Amino acids: CAISALEPMNTEAFF.

This clonotype was seen more than once but under ten times. The rearrangement joins TRBV25-1 to TRBJ2-4; possible D gene TRBD1, 6 bases. The CDR3 has 16 amino acids. The V end lost 5 bases, the J end lost 3 bases, and 17 bases lay between the germline ends. Per the germline V gene, CDR1 is MGHDK and CDR2 is SYGVNS. The CDR3 DNA sequence: TGTGCCAGCAGTAAACCAGGGGAAGGAGGCAAAAACATTCAGTACTTC. It yields the protein CASSKPGEGGKNIQYF. The entire variable domain, with the rest obtained from reference TRBV25-1 and TRBJ2-4, is as follows: EADIYQTPRYLVIGTGKKITLECSQTMGHDKMYWYQQDPGMELHLIHYSYGVNSTEKGDLSSESTVSRIRTEHFPLTLESARPSHTSQYLCASSKPGEGGKNIQYFGAGTRLSVL.

The genes are TRBV5-1 and TRBJ2-2, with D perhaps being TRBD1 or TRBD2 (5 bases each). This CDR3 comprises 15 residues. V was cut by 1 base and J by 0 bases, with 7 bases left in between. Germline lookup yields CDR1 SGHRS and CDR2 YFSETQ. DNA of the CDR3: TGCGCCAGCAGCTTGAAGGGACCGAACACCGGGGAGCTGTTTTTT. Translated: CASSLKGPNTGELFF.

This clonotype has at least ten counts. The rearrangement uses TRBV6-5 and TRBJ2-5, with 10 bases identical to TRBD2. V dropped 5 bases and J dropped 4; count of bases not matched to a gene: 7. CDR3 size: 15 residues. Germline CDR1 MNHEY, CDR2 SVGAGI. CDR3 sequence reads: CASSQSGGAGETQYF. CDR3 sequence (DNA): TGTGCCAGCAGTCAAAGCGGGGGGGCAGGAGAGACCCAGTACTTC.

This clonotype was detected many times. The gene calls are TRBV15 and TRBJ2-1; 9 positions match TRBD1. The J segment lost 5 bases and the V segment lost 3 bases, leaving 5 bases of the junction unmatched. Germline CDR1 and CDR2: LNHNV and YYDKDF (reference sequence). This CDR3 contains 15 residues. The CDR3 spells CATSRDRGWDNEQFF. CDR3 sequence (DNA): TGTGCCACCAGCAGGGACAGGGGTTGGGACAATGAGCAGTTCTTC.

As for this clonotype: Sequence at one end of the junction differs from germline and may be a read error. The chain has TRBV20-1 and TRBJ2-2; D unclear. CDR1 and CDR2 (germline): DFQATT, SNEGSKA (reference sequence). This CDR3 is 9 amino acids long. CDR3: CKRTGELFF. Here the CDR3 DNA reads TGTAAACGAACCGGGGAGCTGTTTTTT.

This clonotype was detected a few times. The rearrangement joins TRBV7-2 to TRBJ2-5; 7 bases are a match to TRBD1. Trimming cost V 5 bases and J 4 bases; bases outside gene matches: 7. The CDR3 covers 14 residues. From germline, CDR1 is SGHTA and CDR2 FQGNSA. CDR3 in amino acids: CASSRGQVGETQYF. In DNA form, the CDR3 reads TGTGCCAGCAGCCGCGGACAGGTTGGAGAGACCCAGTACTTC. Together with reference TRBV7-2 and TRBJ2-5, the CDR3 gives the full variable domain: GAGVSQSPSNKVTEKGKDVELRCDPISGHTALYWYRQSLGQGLEFLIYFQGNSAPDKSGLPSDRFSAERTGGSVSTLTIQRTQQEDSAVYLCASSRGQVGETQYFGPGTRLLVL.

In this sample, this clonotype turned up many times. The chain's CDR3 is CASSYRQSGANVLTF. Here the CDR3 DNA reads TGTGCCAGCAGTTACAGACAGTCTGGGGCCAACGTCCTGACTTTC. The V call is TRBV6-2 or TRBV6-3, the J call TRBJ2-6; a possible D gene is TRBD1 (5 bases). Trimming shortened V by 2 bases and J by 1 base, and 6 bases separated the two germline ends. There are 15 residues in the CDR3. The V gene's germline CDR1 is MNHEY and CDR2 SVGEGT.

This clonotype appeared a few times. The chain links TRBV5-4 to TRBJ2-2; no reliable D call. The CDR3 is 17 residues long. CDR1 is SGHNT, CDR2 YYREEE, per germline (reference sequence). Trimming shortened V by 2 bases and J by 4 bases, and 18 bases separated the two germline ends. The CDR3 here is CASSFGPSRQLTGELFF. CDR3 nucleotide sequence: TGTGCCAGCAGCTTTGGACCGTCCAGGCAGCTCACCGGGGAGCTGTTTTTT.

The V gene is TRBV12-3 or TRBV12-4, the J gene TRBJ1-5; tentatively, D is TRBD1 (6 bases). The CDR3 extends over 16 amino acids. V was cut by 1 base and J by 4 bases, with 14 bases left in between. The CDR3 loop is CASSLEARGGNQPQHF. The CDR3 region has the DNA TGTGCCAGCAGTTTAGAGGCCAGGGGAGGAAATCAGCCCCAGCATTTT.

V is TRBV5-5 and J is TRBJ1-4; 12 bases line up with TRBD1. Germline CDR1 and CDR2: SGHKS and YYEKEE (reference sequence). Trimming at V came to 4 bases and at J to 6 bases, leaving 7 bases not matched to a gene. CDR3 length equals 16 residues. The CDR3 DNA is TGTGCCAGCAGCCTCGGGACAGGGGGCGGTGATGAAAAACTGTTTTTT. This sequence encodes CASSLGTGGGDEKLFF.

This clonotype was observed a handful of times. This rearrangement joins TRBV5-5 to TRBJ2-5; TRBD1 might be the D (5 bases). CDR1 and CDR2 (germline): SGHKS, YYEKEE (reference sequence). The ends were cut back, 4 bases at V and 5 bases at J, with 24 bases in the middle. The CDR3 is 17 amino acids. DNA for the CDR3: TGTGCCAGCAGCGCACCCGACTCATGGGGCCTGGGGGAGACCCAGTACTTC. This gives the protein CASSAPDSWGLGETQYF.

This clonotype occurred a few times. This chain connects TRBV18 to TRBJ1-2, with a weak D call TRBD1 (5 bases). The CDR3 length is 13 residues. Deletions cut 0 bases from V and 7 bases from J, with 9 bases between. Looked up from germline, CDR1 is KGHSH and CDR2 is LQKENI. CDR3 in amino acids: CASSPPSGRGYTF. The CDR3 nucleotides are TGTGCCAGCTCACCACCCTCAGGGCGTGGCTACACCTTC.

This clonotype was seen a handful of times. The chain carries TRBV21-1 and TRBJ1-6; TRBD1, as called in the table, went unchecked against the DNA. TRBV21-1 is recorded as a pseudogene. The CDR3 length is 15 residues. The CDR3 nucleotides are TGTGCCAGCAGCAACCTACAGGAACGGCGTTCACCCCTCCACTTT. This translates into CASSNLQERRSPLHF.

This clonotype was detected a few times. CDR3 residues: CASSQRGANGELFF. The CDR3 bases are TGTGCCAGCAGCCAACGGGGGGCAAACGGGGAGCTGTTTTTT. The chain carries TRBV14 and TRBJ2-2; D may be TRBD2 (7 bases). Between the trimmed V and J ends, which lost 2 bases and 7 bases, there was a span of 11 bases. The CDR3 loop spans 14 amino acids. CDR1 and CDR2 (germline): SGHDN, FVKESK. The full variable domain, completed using reference TRBV14 and TRBJ2-2, is EAGVTQFPSHSVIEKGQTVTLRCDPISGHDNLYWYRRVMGKEIKFLLHFVKESKQDESGMPNNRFLAERTGGTYSTLKVQPAELEDSGVYFCASSQRGANGELFFGEGSRLTVL.

The chain links TRBV6-5 to TRBJ2-7, with 7 bases fitting TRBD1. The V and J ends lost 6 bases and 0 bases, in that order; junction bases with no gene match: 5. The CDR3 is 14 amino acids. CDR1 and CDR2 from the germline V gene are MNHEY and SVGAGI. The CDR3 DNA reads TGTGCCAGCAGGAGACAGGGCCACTCCTACGAGCAGTACGTC. Amino acids: CASRRQGHSYEQYV.

The rearrangement uses TRBV11-2 and TRBJ2-3, with 9 positions matching TRBD2. Trimming cost V 3 bases and J 7 bases; bases outside gene matches: 5. CDR3 length: 14 residues. Germline lookup yields CDR1 SGHAT and CDR2 FQNNGV. The CDR3 reads CASSLRGGRHTQYF. The CDR3 nucleotides read TGTGCCAGCAGCTTGCGGGGGGGCCGGCATACGCAGTATTTT.

The rearrangement uses TRBV6-2 or TRBV6-3 and TRBJ1-5; D is possibly TRBD1 (6 bases). Germline CDR1 MNHEY, CDR2 SVGEGT. Trimming cost V 5 bases and J 4 bases, with 18 bases left between them. CDR3 size: 16 residues. DNA of the CDR3: TGTGCCAGCAGTAAAACAGGGCTTGAGTGGAATCAGCCCCAGCATTTT. It translates to CASSKTGLEWNQPQHF.

A few counts support this clonotype. The rearrangement joins TRBV20-1 to TRBJ1-2, with TRBD1 as a possible D gene (5 bases). This CDR3 spans 13 amino acids. Germline CDR1 reads DFQATT; CDR2 reads SNEGSKA (reference sequence). Trimming stripped 3 bases from V and 1 base from J, with 9 bases between. Here the CDR3 reads CSASDRINYGYTF. The DNA for the CDR3 is TGCAGTGCTAGCGACAGAATTAACTATGGCTACACCTTC.

This clonotype appeared many times. The CDR3 loop reads CASSFDRRGTDTQYF. For the CDR3, the DNA is TGTGCCAGCAGCTTCGACAGGCGGGGGACAGATACGCAGTATTTT. The gene calls are TRBV5-6 and TRBJ2-3; the D gene is possibly TRBD2 (7 bases). Germline-derived CDR1 and CDR2 are SGHDT and YYEEEE. The CDR3 contains 15 residues. V shed 2 bases and J shed 3 bases, with 13 bases lying between them.

The chain couples TRBV6-6 to TRBJ1-2; tentatively, D is TRBD1 (5 bases). Germline CDR1 is MNHNY and CDR2 is SVGAGI (reference sequence). The CDR3 extends over 14 amino acids. The V gene lost 2 bases and the J gene lost 7 bases, with 14 bases spanning the gap. This CDR3 is CASSYQVGGTGYTF. DNA of the CDR3: TGTGCCAGCAGTTACCAGGTTGGGGGAACTGGCTACACCTTC.